Presented here are 3 T cell receptor beta chains from one specimen sequenced in a study of blood T cell repertoires in COVID-19 (dated by TCRdb to 2018 to 2021). Preparation of the library involved the immunoSEQ multiplex PCR assay. The source is immuneACCESS, and TCRdb retained only in-frame sequences with V and J called. Part of the clones is not carried over; for the studies checked, unresolved V genes explain less than half of this, and the remainder is unexplained. The sample table records 200,000 or so clones; about 85% of these occur just once. Jointly, the top ten make up about 1.8% of the sample. The sample taken for sequencing was peripheral blood. These TCRs come from a man aged 65 to 79 with acute or convalescent COVID-19.

The V gene is TRBV11-3, the J gene TRBJ2-5, with 13 bases fitting TRBD2. This CDR3 has 16 amino acids. Germline V CDR1 and CDR2: SGHNT, YENEEA. V dropped 5 bases and J dropped 2; count of bases not matched to a gene: 5. CDR3 protein: CASSEGLAGRQETQYF. In nucleotides, the CDR3 is TGTGCCAGCAGCGAGGGACTAGCGGGGAGACAAGAGACCCAGTACTTC.

The rearrangement links TRBV30 to TRBJ2-7, with 8 bases matching TRBD2. Germline CDR1 GTSNPN, CDR2 SVGIG (reference sequence). Trimming took 0 bases from V and 2 from J; bases not matched to a gene: 3. This CDR3 contains 14 residues. CDR3 nucleotide sequence: TGTGCCTGGAGTGTAACCGGGAGGGCCTACGAGCAGTACTTC. Its translation is CAWSVTGRAYEQYF.

CDR3 coding DNA: TGTGCCAGCAGCTTGAGTGACAGACCGAAATACACCTTC. Translation: CASSLSDRPKYTF. This chain connects TRBV5-5 to TRBJ1-2; D is possibly TRBD1 (5 bases). Germline V gives CDR1 SGHKS, CDR2 YYEKEE (reference sequence). The CDR3 is made up of 13 amino acids. The germline V and J ends were trimmed by 1 base and 11 bases, with 15 bases remaining between them.